The clone carrying this TCR beta chain was seen only a few times. No antigen is known for it. These data belong to a study of early T cells in non-severe SARS-CoV-2 infection. Study observations and caveats: Anti-spike CD8 responses were favored by VDJdb matching, which missed private and CD4 specificities.

MiXCR was run by TCRdb on the 5' RACE reads, yielding one entry per CDR3 protein. The data contain 40,000 to 55,000 distinct CDR3 sequences, approximately 6.5% of them seen just once; the ten biggest clones take up around 21%. Deletions cut 6 bases from V and 4 bases from J, with 15 bases between. Germline loops: CDR1 SQVTM, CDR2 ANQGSEA. The CDR3 has 13 amino acids. This TCR came from an adult who was a healthcare worker with PCR-confirmed SARS-CoV-2 infection or an uninfected control (not recorded which). The J gene is TRBJ1-1, the V gene TRBV29-1, with a weak D call TRBD1 (5 bases). The sample in question was whole blood, obtained at baseline. Here the CDR3 reads CSVALGLGTEAFF. The CDR3 DNA is TGCAGCGTGGCTTTGGGACTGGGCACTGAAGCTTTCTTT.